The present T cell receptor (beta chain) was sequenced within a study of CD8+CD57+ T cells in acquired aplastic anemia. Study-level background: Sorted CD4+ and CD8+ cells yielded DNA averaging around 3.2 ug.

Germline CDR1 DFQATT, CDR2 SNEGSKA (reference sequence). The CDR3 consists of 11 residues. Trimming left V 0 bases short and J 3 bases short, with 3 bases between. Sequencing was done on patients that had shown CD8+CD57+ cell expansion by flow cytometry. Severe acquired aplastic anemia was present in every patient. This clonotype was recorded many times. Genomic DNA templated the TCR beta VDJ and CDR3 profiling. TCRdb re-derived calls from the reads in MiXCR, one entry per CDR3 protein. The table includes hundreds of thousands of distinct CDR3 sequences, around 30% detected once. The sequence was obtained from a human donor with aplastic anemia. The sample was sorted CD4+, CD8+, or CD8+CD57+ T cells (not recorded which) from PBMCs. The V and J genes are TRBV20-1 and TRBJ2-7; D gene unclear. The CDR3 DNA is TGCAGTGCTAGAGATAGCTACGAGCAGTACTTC. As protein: CSARDSYEQYF.